These T cell receptor beta chains were read from a single sample in a study of CD8 T cells in ankylosing spondylitis. TCRdb re-called the 5' RACE reads through MiXCR, storing one row per CDR3 protein. The sample shows over 95,000 distinct CDR3 sequences, roughly 8% of them seen only once. The sequenced sample consisted of blood, either unsorted or a sorted T cell fraction (not recorded which). These receptors were collected from a male donor with ankylosing spondylitis or in good health (not recorded which). CDR3s include the opening cysteine and the closing phenylalanine or tryptophan. D genes are given only for firm matches. The size entry is marked missing in some rows and otherwise reads once, few, many or a size class.

d_call j_call clone_size v_call cdr3_nt cdr3_aa
TRBD1 TRBJ2-7 few TRBV7-8 TGTGCCAGCACCATGATGGGACAGGGGGGCTACGAGCAGTACTTC CASTMMGQGGYEQYF
. TRBJ2-3 many TRBV12-3/TRBV12-4 TGTGCCAGCAGTTTATCAGGACTGGGGGATGAGTATTTT CASSLSGLGDEYF
TRBD1 TRBJ2-3 . TRBV5-1 TGCGCCAGCAGCTTCAGGGGGCGAACAGATACGCAGTATTTT CASSFRGRTDTQYF
. TRBJ2-1 many TRBV14 TGTGCCAGCAGCCAATCTTCGGGCCACCGAACCTACAATGAGCAGTTCTTC CASSQSSGHRTYNEQFF
TRBD2 TRBJ2-7 few TRBV7-2 TGTGCCAGCAGGGAGACTAGCGGGAGTAGTTGGTACGAGCAGTACTTC CASRETSGSSWYEQYF
. TRBJ2-1 many TRBV6-2/TRBV6-3 TGTGCCAGCAGCCGGAGCCCGGTGGGCAATGAGCAGTTCTTC CASSRSPVGNEQFF
. TRBJ2-7 many TRBV25-1 TGTGCCAGCAGTGATACTGAGGACACAATCTACGAGCAGTACTTC CASSDTEDTIYEQYF
. TRBJ2-5 many TRBV29-1 TGCAGCGTCGGACCGGCAGGAGAGACCCAGTACTTC CSVGPAGETQYF
. TRBJ2-2 many TRBV15 TGTGCCACCAGCAGAGATCGGGGAAACACCGGGGAGCTGTTTTTT CATSRDRGNTGELFF
. TRBJ1-1 many TRBV4-1 TGCGCCAGCAGTCCTTCGAGCTTTATGAACACTGAAGCTTTCTTT CASSPSSFMNTEAFF
TRBD2 TRBJ2-3 many TRBV6-5 TGTGCCAGCAGTTCGTGGACTAGGGGCACAGATACGCAGTATTTT CASSSWTRGTDTQYF
TRBD2 TRBJ2-4 . TRBV29-1 TGCAGCGTTGGGAGCTGGACGGGGGGAACAAACATTCAGTACTTC CSVGSWTGGTNIQYF
TRBD1 TRBJ1-3 many TRBV6-2/TRBV6-3 TGTGCCAGCAGTCGGGACAGGCCTCTCTCTGGAAACACCATATATTTT CASSRDRPLSGNTIYF
. TRBJ1-2 . TRBV6-2/TRBV6-3 TGTGCCAGCAGTTACCATAGGGAATCCTATGGCTACACCTTC CASSYHRESYGYTF
. TRBJ1-2 many TRBV7-2 TGTGCCAGCAGCTTAGCGCGGGGAGAGTATGGCTACACCTTC CASSLARGEYGYTF
. TRBJ2-2 many TRBV10-3 TGTGCCATCAGAAGGGGTGCCGGGGAGCTGTTTTTT CAIRRGAGELFF
. TRBJ2-1 many TRBV20-1 TGCAGTGCTTATGACAGGAGCTCCTACAATGAGCAGTTCTTC CSAYDRSSYNEQFF
. TRBJ2-2 many TRBV29-1 TGCAGCGTTTGGCTCACCGGGGAGCTGTTTTTT CSVWLTGELFF
TRBD1 TRBJ1-4 many TRBV18 TGTGCCAGCTCTTCTTGGACAGGGGGCTCCCAAAGCGAAAAACTGTTTTTT CASSSWTGGSQSEKLFF
TRBD2 TRBJ2-3 . TRBV30 TGTGCCTGGAGCCCTGTGACTAGCGGGAAAGATACGCAGTATTTT CAWSPVTSGKDTQYF
TRBD1 TRBJ2-1 many TRBV4-2 TGTGCCAGCAGCCAAGAAGGTTCGGGGACAGCCTACAATGAGCAGTTCTTC CASSQEGSGTAYNEQFF